Listed below are T cell receptor beta chains from one sample, sequenced in a study of shared clonotypes between healthy human individuals. Generated by immunoSEQ multiplex PCR, the TCRdb table keeps only in-frame clones and is missing some. The top ten hold more than 1.5% of the sample, which has 600,000 to 800,000 clones, 72% seen once. The source material was memory CD4+ T cells sorted from blood. The receptors originated from a woman aged 25-40 years in good health. Both conserved end residues are part of each CDR3. The order of the fields is D gene, clone size, J gene, V gene, CDR3 DNA, CDR3 protein. The D gene is left open where the match is weak. Rows give clone size only sometimes, using once, few, many, or a class for an expanded clone.

d_call: .
clone_size: .
j_call: TRBJ2-1
v_call: TRBV15
cdr3_nt: TGTGCCACCAGCAGAGACCGGCCGGGATGGCTAGCAGACAATGAGCAGTTCTTC
cdr3_aa: CATSRDRPGWLADNEQFF

d_call: .
clone_size: .
j_call: TRBJ2-5
v_call: TRBV11-3
cdr3_nt: TGTGCCAGCAGCTTAGTTAGGCTGTACCAAGAGACCCAGTACTTC
cdr3_aa: CASSLVRLYQETQYF

d_call: .
clone_size: .
j_call: TRBJ1-4
v_call: TRBV19
cdr3_nt: TGTGCCAGTAGTATATCAGACATCGTGCGGGAAAAACTGTTTTTT
cdr3_aa: CASSISDIVREKLFF

d_call: TRBD1
clone_size: .
j_call: TRBJ2-3
v_call: TRBV4-1
cdr3_nt: TGCGCCAGCAGCCAAGCTTGGGGACAGGGTACAGATACGCAGTATTTT
cdr3_aa: CASSQAWGQGTDTQYF

d_call: TRBD1
clone_size: .
j_call: TRBJ1-1
v_call: TRBV7-9
cdr3_nt: TGTGCCAGCAGCTTAAGGGGACAGGGGGCCACTGAAGCTTTCTTT
cdr3_aa: CASSLRGQGATEAFF

d_call: TRBD2
clone_size: .
j_call: TRBJ2-7
v_call: TRBV14
cdr3_nt: TGTGCCAGCAGCCCAGCGGGACTAGGGAACTACGAGCAGTACTTC
cdr3_aa: CASSPAGLGNYEQYF

d_call: .
clone_size: .
j_call: TRBJ2-1
v_call: TRBV25-1
cdr3_nt: TGTGCCAGCAGTGTCGATTACAATGAGCAGTTCTTC
cdr3_aa: CASSVDYNEQFF

d_call: .
clone_size: once
j_call: TRBJ2-2
v_call: TRBV2
cdr3_nt: TGTGCCAGACAGGACAGCGCGAACACCGGGGAGCTGTTTTTT
cdr3_aa: CARQDSANTGELFF

d_call: TRBD1
clone_size: once
j_call: TRBJ2-2
v_call: TRBV4-1
cdr3_nt: TGCGCCAGCAGCCAAGATCAGAACAGGGGCTCAGTAGGAGGGGAGCTGTTTTTT
cdr3_aa: CASSQDQNRGSVGGELFF

d_call: TRBD2
clone_size: .
j_call: TRBJ2-5
v_call: TRBV5-1
cdr3_nt: TGCGCCAGCAGCTACCGACTAGCGGGAGGTGGTTGGGAGACCCAGTACTTC
cdr3_aa: CASSYRLAGGGWETQYF

d_call: .
clone_size: once
j_call: TRBJ2-3
v_call: TRBV9
cdr3_nt: TGTGCCAGCAGCCCCGCGTCAGATACGCAGTATTTT
cdr3_aa: CASSPASDTQYF

d_call: .
clone_size: .
j_call: TRBJ2-5
v_call: TRBV19
cdr3_nt: TGTGCCAGTAGTATAGTCGCGGAAGCACAAGAGACCCAGTACTTC
cdr3_aa: CASSIVAEAQETQYF

d_call: .
clone_size: .
j_call: TRBJ2-1
v_call: TRBV7-9
cdr3_nt: TGTGCCAGCAGCTTAGCGGGAGCTAAGAATGAGCAGTTCTTC
cdr3_aa: CASSLAGAKNEQFF

d_call: TRBD1
clone_size: few
j_call: TRBJ2-7
v_call: TRBV5-1
cdr3_nt: TGCGCCAGCAGCCCTGGGACAGGGGGGCTCGAGCAGTACTTC
cdr3_aa: CASSPGTGGLEQYF

d_call: .
clone_size: once
j_call: TRBJ2-5
v_call: TRBV20-1
cdr3_nt: TGCAGTGCTAGGCCCCAAGAGACCCAGTACTTC
cdr3_aa: CSARPQETQYF

d_call: .
clone_size: once
j_call: TRBJ2-5
v_call: TRBV28
cdr3_nt: TGTGCCAGCAGATACTCACCCCGGACAGCTAACCAGAGGGGGACCCAGTACTTC
cdr3_aa: CASRYSPRTANQRGTQYF

d_call: .
clone_size: .
j_call: TRBJ2-7
v_call: TRBV21-1
cdr3_nt: TGTGCCAGCAGCAATCGCCCTAGACTCCTCGCCTCCTACGAGCAGTACTTC
cdr3_aa: CASSNRPRLLASYEQYF

d_call: TRBD2
clone_size: .
j_call: TRBJ2-1
v_call: TRBV28
cdr3_nt: TGTGCCAGTCTAGCGGGAGGGTACAATGAGCAGTTCTTC
cdr3_aa: CASLAGGYNEQFF

d_call: TRBD1
clone_size: .
j_call: TRBJ2-1
v_call: TRBV19
cdr3_nt: TGTGCCAGTAGTAGCCAGGGGGCCCCCTCCTACAATGAGCAGTTCTTC
cdr3_aa: CASSSQGAPSYNEQFF

d_call: .
clone_size: .
j_call: TRBJ1-1
v_call: TRBV28
cdr3_nt: TGTGCCAGCGGGCGTTACACTGAAGCTTTCTTT
cdr3_aa: CASGRYTEAFF

d_call: .
clone_size: .
j_call: TRBJ2-1
v_call: TRBV28
cdr3_nt: TGTGTCTCCAGCGGGCGAGTCTACAATGAGCAGTTCTTC
cdr3_aa: CVSSGRVYNEQFF

d_call: .
clone_size: once
j_call: TRBJ2-3
v_call: TRBV5-5
cdr3_nt: TGTGCCAGCAGCCCCATGGCCGATACTAGCACAGATACGCAGTATTTT
cdr3_aa: CASSPMADTSTDTQYF

d_call: TRBD2
clone_size: .
j_call: TRBJ2-2
v_call: TRBV4-2
cdr3_nt: TGTGCCAGCAGCCAAATACTAGCGCTGAACACCGGGGAGCTGTTTTTT
cdr3_aa: CASSQILALNTGELFF

d_call: .
clone_size: once
j_call: TRBJ2-1
v_call: TRBV2
cdr3_nt: TGTGCCAGCAGTGCCTCCCGCTTGAGGTACAATGAGCAGTTCTTC
cdr3_aa: CASSASRLRYNEQFF

d_call: .
clone_size: .
j_call: TRBJ2-2
v_call: TRBV5-1
cdr3_nt: TGCGCCAGCAGCTTGGAGGGCTCGAACGGGGAGCTGTTTTTT
cdr3_aa: CASSLEGSNGELFF

d_call: .
clone_size: .
j_call: TRBJ2-5
v_call: TRBV4-2
cdr3_nt: TGTGCCAGCAGCCAATCGCGGGCGGGAAAGGGGGAGACCCAGTACTTC
cdr3_aa: CASSQSRAGKGETQYF

d_call: TRBD1
clone_size: .
j_call: TRBJ2-5
v_call: TRBV6-1
cdr3_nt: TGTGCCAGCAGTGAGTGGCAGGGGGCCACGGAGACCCAGTACTTC
cdr3_aa: CASSEWQGATETQYF

d_call: .
clone_size: .
j_call: TRBJ2-5
v_call: TRBV7-2
cdr3_nt: TGTGCCAGCAGCTCTGGAGGGCTAGCAGGAGTGGAGACCCAGTACTTC
cdr3_aa: CASSSGGLAGVETQYF

d_call: TRBD1
clone_size: few
j_call: TRBJ2-5
v_call: TRBV7-2
cdr3_nt: TGTGCCAGCAGTCACCAACAGGGGACCCTAGAGACCCAGTACTTC
cdr3_aa: CASSHQQGTLETQYF

d_call: .
clone_size: few
j_call: TRBJ1-5
v_call: TRBV5-8
cdr3_nt: TGTGCCAGCAGCTACCACGTAAATCAGCCCCAGCATTTT
cdr3_aa: CASSYHVNQPQHF

d_call: .
clone_size: .
j_call: TRBJ1-2
v_call: TRBV6-5
cdr3_nt: TGTGCCAGCAGGAACCTAAACTATGGCTACACCTTC
cdr3_aa: CASRNLNYGYTF

d_call: .
clone_size: .
j_call: TRBJ2-3
v_call: TRBV14
cdr3_nt: TGTGCCAGCAGCCAAGAGTTGGGAGATACGCAGTATTTT
cdr3_aa: CASSQELGDTQYF

d_call: .
clone_size: .
j_call: TRBJ1-1
v_call: TRBV11-2
cdr3_nt: TGTGCCAGCAGCTTTCCGGGGGGAACTGAAGCTTTCTTT
cdr3_aa: CASSFPGGTEAFF

d_call: .
clone_size: .
j_call: TRBJ2-2
v_call: TRBV7-9
cdr3_nt: TGTGCCAGCACCAGGACAGTCGAGCTGTTTTTT
cdr3_aa: CASTRTVELFF

d_call: .
clone_size: .
j_call: TRBJ2-1
v_call: TRBV5-1
cdr3_nt: TGCGCCAGCAGCTTGGTCGCCGGGAGCCCTTACAATGAGCAGTTCTTC
cdr3_aa: CASSLVAGSPYNEQFF

d_call: .
clone_size: .
j_call: TRBJ2-1
v_call: TRBV5-1
cdr3_nt: TGCGCCAGCAGCGAGGTTTACAATGAGCAGTTCTTC
cdr3_aa: CASSEVYNEQFF

d_call: .
clone_size: .
j_call: TRBJ1-3
v_call: TRBV7-9
cdr3_nt: TGTGCCAGCAGCTTAGGAGGGGCAGGAAACACCATATATTTT
cdr3_aa: CASSLGGAGNTIYF

d_call: TRBD2
clone_size: .
j_call: TRBJ2-2
v_call: TRBV5-4
cdr3_nt: TGTGCCAGCAGCAGAGGACTAGCGGGAGGCCCGGAGGAATATACCGGGGAGCTGTTTTTT
cdr3_aa: CASSRGLAGGPEEYTGELFF

d_call: .
clone_size: .
j_call: TRBJ2-5
v_call: TRBV6-6
cdr3_nt: TGTGCCAGCAGACAACATAAGACCCAGTACTTC
cdr3_aa: CASRQHKTQYF

d_call: .
clone_size: .
j_call: TRBJ2-5
v_call: TRBV9
cdr3_nt: TGTGCCAGCAGCGTAAGTACTGAAGAGACCCAGTACTTC
cdr3_aa: CASSVSTEETQYF

d_call: TRBD1
clone_size: .
j_call: TRBJ1-1
v_call: TRBV7-9
cdr3_nt: TGTGCCAGCAGACCCCCGGGGGACAGCGAATCCAGGGATACTGAAGCTTTCTTT
cdr3_aa: CASRPPGDSESRDTEAFF

d_call: TRBD2
clone_size: .
j_call: TRBJ2-7
v_call: TRBV28
cdr3_nt: TGTGCCAGCAGTTCACTAGCGGGAATAAACTACGAGCAGTACTTC
cdr3_aa: CASSSLAGINYEQYF

d_call: .
clone_size: .
j_call: TRBJ2-5
v_call: TRBV5-1
cdr3_nt: TGCGCCAGCAGCTTTGCCGGGCCCCAACAAGAGACCCAGTACTTC
cdr3_aa: CASSFAGPQQETQYF

d_call: .
clone_size: .
j_call: TRBJ2-1
v_call: TRBV10-3
cdr3_nt: TGTGCCATCAGTGACCGGGACGATTCCGTTGAGCAGTTCTTC
cdr3_aa: CAISDRDDSVEQFF

d_call: TRBD2
clone_size: .
j_call: TRBJ2-1
v_call: TRBV4-1
cdr3_nt: TGCGCCAGCAGCCAAGAACCAACGGGAGGTGGCAATGAGCAGTTCTTC
cdr3_aa: CASSQEPTGGGNEQFF

d_call: .
clone_size: .
j_call: TRBJ2-7
v_call: TRBV9
cdr3_nt: TGTGCCAGCAGCCCCCCCGCGGGACCTAGGCTCTACGAGCAGTACTTC
cdr3_aa: CASSPPAGPRLYEQYF

d_call: .
clone_size: .
j_call: TRBJ2-5
v_call: TRBV5-5
cdr3_nt: TGTGCCAGCAGCAAGAACCCCACGGGATCCGCCAGGACCCAGTACTTC
cdr3_aa: CASSKNPTGSARTQYF

d_call: .
clone_size: .
j_call: TRBJ2-5
v_call: TRBV5-1
cdr3_nt: TGCGCCAGCAGCCGTAACCCGACAGCCGGGGAGACCCAGTACTTC
cdr3_aa: CASSRNPTAGETQYF